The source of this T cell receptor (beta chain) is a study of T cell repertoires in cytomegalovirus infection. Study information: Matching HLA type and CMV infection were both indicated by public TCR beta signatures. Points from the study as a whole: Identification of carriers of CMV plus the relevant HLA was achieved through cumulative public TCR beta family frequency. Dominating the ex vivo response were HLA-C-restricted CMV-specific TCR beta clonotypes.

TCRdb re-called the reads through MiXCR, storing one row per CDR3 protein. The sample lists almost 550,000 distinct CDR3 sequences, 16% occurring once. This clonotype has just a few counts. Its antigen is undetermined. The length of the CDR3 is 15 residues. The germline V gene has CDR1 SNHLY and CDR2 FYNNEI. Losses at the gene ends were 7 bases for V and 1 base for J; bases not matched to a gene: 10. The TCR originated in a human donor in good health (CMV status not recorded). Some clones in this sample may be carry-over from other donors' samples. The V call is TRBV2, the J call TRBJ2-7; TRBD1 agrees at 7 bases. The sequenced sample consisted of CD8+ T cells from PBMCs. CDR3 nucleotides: TGTGCCAGCACAGGGACAGACCAACCTTCCTACGAGCAGTACTTC. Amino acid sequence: CASTGTDQPSYEQYF.